This TCR beta chain is drawn from a study of cytomegalovirus exposure and HLA in healthy donors. The PCR was carried out with 60 Vbeta primers and 13 Jbeta primers. Here immunoSEQ multiplex PCR was the method, and the copy in TCRdb shows in-frame clones only, minus some. The sample carries 100,000 or so clones, around 85% recorded once. Germline V gene sequence: CDR1 SGDLS, CDR2 YYNGEE. The CDR3 length is 15 residues. Trimming stripped 3 bases from V and 5 bases from J, with 18 bases between. This receptor was identified in a man aged 25 to 45 in good health and CMV-seronegative. The material sequenced was PBMCs. The J gene is TRBJ2-7, the V gene TRBV9, with a possible D match to TRBD2 (7 bases). CDR3 bases: TGTGCCAGCAGCGGCTCGGGGGGCCCGTCCGACGAGCAGTACTTC. Residues: CASSGSGGPSDEQYF.